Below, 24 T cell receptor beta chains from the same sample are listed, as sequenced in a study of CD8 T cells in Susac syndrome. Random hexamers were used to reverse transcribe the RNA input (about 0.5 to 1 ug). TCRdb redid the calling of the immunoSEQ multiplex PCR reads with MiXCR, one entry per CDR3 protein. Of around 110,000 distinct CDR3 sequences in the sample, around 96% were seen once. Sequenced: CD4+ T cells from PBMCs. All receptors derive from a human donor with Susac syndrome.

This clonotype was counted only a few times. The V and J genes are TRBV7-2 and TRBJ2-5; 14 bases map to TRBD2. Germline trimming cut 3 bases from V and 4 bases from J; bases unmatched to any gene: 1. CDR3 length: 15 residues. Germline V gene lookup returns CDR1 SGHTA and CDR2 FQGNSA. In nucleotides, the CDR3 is TGTGCCAGCAGCTTGGGACTAGCGGGAGTAGAGACCCAGTACTTC. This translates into CASSLGLAGVETQYF.

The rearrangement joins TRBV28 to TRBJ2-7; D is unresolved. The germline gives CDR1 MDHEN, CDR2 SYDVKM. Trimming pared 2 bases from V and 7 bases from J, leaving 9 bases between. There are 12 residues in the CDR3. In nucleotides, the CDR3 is TGTGCCAGCAGTTTAATGGTGGGGGAGCAGTACTTC. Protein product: CASSLMVGEQYF.

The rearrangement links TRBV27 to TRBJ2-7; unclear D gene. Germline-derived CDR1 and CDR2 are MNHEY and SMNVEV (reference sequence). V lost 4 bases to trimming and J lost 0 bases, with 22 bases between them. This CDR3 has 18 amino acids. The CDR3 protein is CASSSRYSRVPISYEQYF. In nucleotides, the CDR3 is TGTGCCAGCAGTTCCCGTTACTCCCGGGTCCCCATCTCCTACGAGCAGTACTTC.

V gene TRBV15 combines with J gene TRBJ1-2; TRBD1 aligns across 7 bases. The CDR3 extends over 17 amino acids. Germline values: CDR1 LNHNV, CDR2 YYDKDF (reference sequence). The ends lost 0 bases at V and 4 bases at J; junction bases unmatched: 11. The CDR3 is CATSRDLKPTGRYGYTF. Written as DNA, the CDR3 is TGTGCCACCAGCAGAGATCTCAAACCGACAGGGCGCTATGGCTACACCTTC.

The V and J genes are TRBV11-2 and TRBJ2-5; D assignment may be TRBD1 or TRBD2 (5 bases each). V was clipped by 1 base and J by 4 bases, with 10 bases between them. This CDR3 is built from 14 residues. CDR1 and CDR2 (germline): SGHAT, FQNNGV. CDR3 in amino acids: CASSLAGRVETQYF. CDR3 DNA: TGTGCCAGCAGCTTAGCAGGGCGGGTAGAGACCCAGTACTTC.

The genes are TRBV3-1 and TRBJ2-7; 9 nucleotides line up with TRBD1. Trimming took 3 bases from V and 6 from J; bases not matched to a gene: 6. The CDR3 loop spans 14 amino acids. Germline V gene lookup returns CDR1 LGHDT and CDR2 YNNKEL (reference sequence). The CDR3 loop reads CASSHWDREGEQYF. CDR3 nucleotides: TGTGCCAGCAGCCACTGGGACAGGGAAGGCGAGCAGTACTTC.

The CDR3 sequence is CASSQEASGTDTQYF. The CDR3, as DNA: TGTGCCAGCAGCCAAGAAGCTAGCGGAACAGATACGCAGTATTTT. The chain joins TRBV4-2 to TRBJ2-3; 7 bases map to TRBD2. Germline CDR1 LGHNA, CDR2 YNFKEQ. The J segment lost 3 bases and the V segment lost 0 bases, leaving 3 bases of the junction unmatched. The CDR3 is 15 residues long.

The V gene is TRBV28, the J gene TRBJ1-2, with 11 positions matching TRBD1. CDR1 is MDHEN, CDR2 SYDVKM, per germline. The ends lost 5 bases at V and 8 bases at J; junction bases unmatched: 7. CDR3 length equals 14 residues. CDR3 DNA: TGTGCCAGCAGTGTCCGGACAGGGGGCTTCGGCTACACCTTC. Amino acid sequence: CASSVRTGGFGYTF.

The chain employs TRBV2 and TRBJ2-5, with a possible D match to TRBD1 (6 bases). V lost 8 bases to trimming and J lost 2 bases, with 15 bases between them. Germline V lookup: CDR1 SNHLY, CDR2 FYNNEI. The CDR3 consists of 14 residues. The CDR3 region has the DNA TGTGCCAGCCACCAGGACAGAGCTCAAGAGACCCAGTACTTC. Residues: CASHQDRAQETQYF.

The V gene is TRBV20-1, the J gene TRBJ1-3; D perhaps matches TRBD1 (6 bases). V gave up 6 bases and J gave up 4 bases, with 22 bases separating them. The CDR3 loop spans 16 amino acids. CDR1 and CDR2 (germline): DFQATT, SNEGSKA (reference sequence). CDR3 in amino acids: CSAHQGGGLVGNTIYF. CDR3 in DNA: TGCAGTGCCCACCAAGGGGGGGGGCTGGTCGGAAACACCATATATTTT.

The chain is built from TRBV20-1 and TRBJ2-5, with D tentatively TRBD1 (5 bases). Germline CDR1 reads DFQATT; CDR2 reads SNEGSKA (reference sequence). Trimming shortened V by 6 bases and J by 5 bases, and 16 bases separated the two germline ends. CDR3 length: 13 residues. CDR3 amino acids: CSAFRRDLETQYF. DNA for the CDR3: TGCAGTGCCTTTCGCAGGGATTTGGAGACCCAGTACTTC.

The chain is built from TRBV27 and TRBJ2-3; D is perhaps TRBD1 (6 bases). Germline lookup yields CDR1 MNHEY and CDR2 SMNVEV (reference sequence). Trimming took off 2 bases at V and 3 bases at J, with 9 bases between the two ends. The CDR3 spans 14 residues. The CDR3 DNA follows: TGTGCCAGCAGTTTAAGGCAGGGGACAGATACGCAGTATTTT. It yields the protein CASSLRQGTDTQYF.

CDR3 protein: CASSPARGGYTF. The CDR3 DNA is TGTGCCAGCAGTCCGGCTCGTGGGGGCTACACCTTC. The V call is TRBV27, the J call TRBJ1-2; D is uncertain. CDR1 is MNHEY and CDR2 is SMNVEV in the germline V gene (reference sequence). The CDR3 is 12 amino acids. Trimming shortened V by 5 bases and J by 8 bases, and 12 bases separated the two germline ends.

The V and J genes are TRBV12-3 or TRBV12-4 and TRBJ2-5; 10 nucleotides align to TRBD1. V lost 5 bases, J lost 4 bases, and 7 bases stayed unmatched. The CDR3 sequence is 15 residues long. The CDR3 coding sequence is TGTGCCAGCAGTACCTCCGGGACAGGGGCAGAGACCCAGTACTTC. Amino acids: CASSTSGTGAETQYF.

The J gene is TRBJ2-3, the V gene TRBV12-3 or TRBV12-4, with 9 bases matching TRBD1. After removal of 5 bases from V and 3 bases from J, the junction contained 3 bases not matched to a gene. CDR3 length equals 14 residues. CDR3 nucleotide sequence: TGTGCCAGCAGTCCCGGACAGGGGACAGATACGCAGTATTTT. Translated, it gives CASSPGQGTDTQYF.

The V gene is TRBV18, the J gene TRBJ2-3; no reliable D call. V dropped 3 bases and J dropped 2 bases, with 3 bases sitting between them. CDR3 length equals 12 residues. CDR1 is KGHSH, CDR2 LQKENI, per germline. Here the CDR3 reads CASSPFTDTQYF. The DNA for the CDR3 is TGTGCCAGCTCACCTTTCACAGATACGCAGTATTTT.

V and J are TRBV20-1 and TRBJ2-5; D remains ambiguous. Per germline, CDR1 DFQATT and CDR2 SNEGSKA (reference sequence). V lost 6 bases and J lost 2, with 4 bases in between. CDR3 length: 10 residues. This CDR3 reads CSAQQETQYF. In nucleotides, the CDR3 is TGCAGTGCACAGCAAGAGACCCAGTACTTC.

CDR3 bases: TGTGCCAGCAGTTACCACGCGGCGGGGCCGAGGGGCAATGAGCAGTTCTTC. This encodes CASSYHAAGPRGNEQFF. This chain links TRBV6-5 with TRBJ2-1, with a weak D call TRBD2 (6 bases). The length of the CDR3 is 17 residues. Germline V gene sequence: CDR1 MNHEY, CDR2 SVGAGI. V shed 2 bases and J shed 6 bases, with 20 bases lying between them.

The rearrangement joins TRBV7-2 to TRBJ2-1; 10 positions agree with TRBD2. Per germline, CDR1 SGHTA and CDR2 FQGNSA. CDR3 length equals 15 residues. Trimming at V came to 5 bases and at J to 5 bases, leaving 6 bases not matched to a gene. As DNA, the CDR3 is TGTGCCAGCAGCGCGCCTAGCGGGAGAAACAATGAGCAGTTCTTC. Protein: CASSAPSGRNNEQFF. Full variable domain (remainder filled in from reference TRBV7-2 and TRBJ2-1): GAGVSQSPSNKVTEKGKDVELRCDPISGHTALYWYRQSLGQGLEFLIYFQGNSAPDKSGLPSDRFSAERTGGSVSTLTIQRTQQEDSAVYLCASSAPSGRNNEQFFGPGTRLTVL.

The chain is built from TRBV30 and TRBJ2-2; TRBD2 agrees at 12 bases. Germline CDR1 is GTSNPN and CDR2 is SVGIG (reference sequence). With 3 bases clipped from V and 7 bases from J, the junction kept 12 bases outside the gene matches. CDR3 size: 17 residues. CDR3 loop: CAWRLAGGGGRVGELFF. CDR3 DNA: TGTGCCTGGAGACTAGCGGGAGGAGGGGGCCGGGTCGGGGAGCTGTTTTTT.

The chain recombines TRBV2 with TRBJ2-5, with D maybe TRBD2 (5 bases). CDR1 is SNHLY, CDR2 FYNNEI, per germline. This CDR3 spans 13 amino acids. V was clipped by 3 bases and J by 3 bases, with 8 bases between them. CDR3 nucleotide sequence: TGTGCCAGCAGTGACGGACTGGAAGAGACCCAGTACTTC. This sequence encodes CASSDGLEETQYF.

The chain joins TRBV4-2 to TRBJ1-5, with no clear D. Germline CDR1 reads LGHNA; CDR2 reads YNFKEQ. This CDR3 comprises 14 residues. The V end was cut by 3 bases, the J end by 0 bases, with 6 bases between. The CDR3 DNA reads TGTGCCAGCAGCCAGGGTTATAGCAATCAGCCCCAGCATTTT. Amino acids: CASSQGYSNQPQHF.

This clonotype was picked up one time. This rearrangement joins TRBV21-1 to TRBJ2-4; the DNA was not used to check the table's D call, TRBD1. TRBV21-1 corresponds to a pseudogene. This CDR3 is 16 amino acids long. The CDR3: CASSKSPGPAKNIQYF. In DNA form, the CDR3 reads TGTGCCAGCAGCAAAAGCCCTGGGCCTGCCAAAAACATTCAGTACTTC.

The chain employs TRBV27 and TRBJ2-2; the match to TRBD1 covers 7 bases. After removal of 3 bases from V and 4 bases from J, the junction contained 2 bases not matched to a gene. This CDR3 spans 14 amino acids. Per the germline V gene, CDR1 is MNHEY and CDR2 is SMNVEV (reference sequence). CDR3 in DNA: TGTGCCAGCAGTTTGTCAGGGGGCACCGGGGAGCTGTTTTTT. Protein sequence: CASSLSGGTGELFF.